The 8 T cell receptor beta chains listed next were all sequenced from one sample in a study of blood T cell repertoires in COVID-19. Profiling relied on immunoSEQ multiplex PCR, and the TCRdb table lists in-frame clones only, not all of them. The data contain approximately 360,000 clones, 90% of them singletons. Sequenced sample: peripheral blood. These receptors originate from a man between 18 and 35 years old with active or convalescent COVID-19.

The chain carries TRBV6-2 or TRBV6-3 and TRBJ1-1; D remains unclear. Germline CDR1 is MNHEY and CDR2 is SVGEGT. V dropped 1 base and J dropped 1 base, with 7 bases sitting between them. This CDR3 spans 14 amino acids. In DNA, the CDR3 is TGTGCCAGCAGTTACTTCTATGGGAACACTGAAGCTTTCTTT. Translating gives CASSYFYGNTEAFF.

The chain joins TRBV28 to TRBJ2-7, with TRBD2 matching 7 bases. From germline, CDR1 is MDHEN and CDR2 SYDVKM. The CDR3 loop spans 13 amino acids. The ends lost 4 bases at V and 3 bases at J; junction bases unmatched: 3. The DNA of the CDR3 is TGTGCCAGCAGTTGGGGGGGATTCTACGAGCAGTACTTC. This codes for CASSWGGFYEQYF. The full variable domain, rest sourced from reference TRBV28 and TRBJ2-7, is DVKVTQSSRYLVKRTGEKVFLECVQDMDHENMFWYRQDPGLGLRLIYFSYDVKMKEKGDIPEGYSVSREKKERFSLILESASTNQTSMYLCASSWGGFYEQYFGPGTRLTVT.

The CDR3 region has the DNA TGTGCCAGCAGTCGCGGTCTGATTCAGGGGGCGAGGACTGAAGCTTTCTTT. It encodes CASSRGLIQGARTEAFF. This chain joins TRBV6-2 or TRBV6-3 and TRBJ1-1; TRBD1 matches at 8 bases. The CDR3 is made up of 17 amino acids. Germline V CDR1 and CDR2: MNHEY, SVGEGT. After removal of 5 bases from V and 5 bases from J, the junction contained 16 bases not matched to a gene.

The chain is built from TRBV7-9 and TRBJ1-3; a possible D gene is TRBD1 (6 bases). Per germline, CDR1 SEHNR and CDR2 FQNEAQ (reference sequence). V was cut by 6 bases and J by 4 bases, with 16 bases left in between. The CDR3 sequence is 15 residues long. As DNA, the CDR3 is TGTGCCAGCAGACCGGACAGCTCGTTGGGAAACACCATATATTTT. Protein product: CASRPDSSLGNTIYF.

The V and J genes are TRBV3-1 (or the pseudogene TRBV3-2) and TRBJ1-2, with 8 positions matching TRBD1. The CDR3 loop spans 13 amino acids. Trimming took 1 base from V and 8 from J; bases not matched to a gene: 3. CDR1 and CDR2 (germline): LGHDT, YNNKEL (reference sequence). CDR3 protein: CASSQGTGKGYTF. The CDR3 DNA follows: TGTGCCAGCAGCCAAGGGACAGGGAAGGGCTACACCTTC.

The chain combines TRBV28 with TRBJ1-2; D is uncertain. V gave up 5 bases and J gave up 4 bases, with 17 bases separating them. This CDR3 contains 15 residues. Germline loops: CDR1 MDHEN, CDR2 SYDVKM. CDR3 protein: CASSTEGPSRYGYTF. CDR3 DNA sequence: TGTGCCAGCAGTACAGAGGGTCCTTCTCGCTATGGCTACACCTTC.

This chain connects TRBV7-9 to TRBJ2-7, with 12 bases fitting TRBD2. Trimming at V came to 5 bases and at J to 3 bases, leaving 11 bases not matched to a gene. The CDR3 length is 17 residues. Germline V gives CDR1 SEHNR, CDR2 FQNEAQ (reference sequence). This CDR3 is CASSPTSGGPDGYEQYF. CDR3 bases: TGTGCCAGCAGCCCGACTAGCGGGGGACCCGATGGCTACGAGCAGTACTTC.

Of note for this clone: Different DNA sequences within this sample yield the same CDR3. V gene TRBV28 combines with J gene TRBJ1-6; TRBD1 matches 8 bases. The germline gives CDR1 MDHEN, CDR2 SYDVKM. V shed 1 base and J 7 bases; nucleotides not matched to a gene: 3. The CDR3 loop spans 15 amino acids. The CDR3 here is CASSLLRQGNSPLHF. The CDR3 DNA sequence: TGTGCCAGCAGTTTATTAAGACAGGGGAATTCACCCCTCCACTTT. The full variable domain, in which reference TRBV28 and TRBJ1-6 provide the parts outside the CDR3, is DVKVTQSSRYLVKRTGEKVFLECVQDMDHENMFWYRQDPGLGLRLIYFSYDVKMKEKGDIPEGYSVSREKKERFSLILESASTNQTSMYLCASSLLRQGNSPLHFGNGTRLTVT.